The 17 T cell receptor beta chains below all came from one sample that was sequenced in a study of human T cells and chemical hapten exposure. Time point reported: healthy volunteer bleed at 6 weeks. Unfractionated whole blood was the source from which total RNA was extracted. One entry per CDR3 protein results from TCRdb running MiXCR on the RACE reads. The profile covers about 77,000 distinct CDR3 sequences, with around 9.3% appearing a single time and roughly 1.5% taken by the ten largest. The sample consisted of whole blood. All receptors derive from a female donor in good health. Some clones in this sample may be carry-over from other donors' samples.

This chain uses TRBV6-6 with TRBJ2-3; TRBD2 aligns across 7 bases. The CDR3 extends over 17 amino acids. The germline V gene encodes CDR1 MNHNY and CDR2 SVGAGI (reference sequence). The ends lost 1 base at V and 0 bases at J; junction bases unmatched: 7. In nucleotides, the CDR3 is TGTGCCAGCAGTTACTTGGCGGGGGTCTCTAGCACAGATACGCAGTATTTT. Amino acid sequence: CASSYLAGVSSTDTQYF.

Points on this clonotype: A much larger clone differs from this one at a single base, so this may be a read error. The CDR3 does not close with the conserved phenylalanine or tryptophan, likely indicating a read error. This chain uses TRBV28 with TRBJ1-4; 11 nucleotides match TRBD1. This CDR3 comprises 13 residues. The trim removed 7 bases at V and 8 bases at J, leaving 3 bases unmatched. CDR1 and CDR2 (germline): MDHEN, SYDVKM. The CDR3 coding sequence is TGTGCCAGCACCGGACAGGGGGCGGAAAAACTGTTTTAT. This encodes CASTGQGAEKLFY.

In its sample, this clonotype was seen many times. The chain couples TRBV2 to TRBJ1-1; D remains unclear. The CDR3 is made up of 14 amino acids. V was cut by 6 bases and J by 6 bases, with 17 bases left in between. Germline assignment: CDR1 SNHLY and CDR2 FYNNEI. The CDR3 loop is CASSAGNRASEAFF. In nucleotides, the CDR3 is TGTGCCAGCAGCGCAGGCAATCGGGCGTCTGAAGCTTTCTTT.

This clonotype was observed at least ten times. The V and J genes are TRBV20-1 and TRBJ1-2; perhaps TRBD1 as D (5 bases). Trimming left V 1 base short and J 4 bases short, with 13 bases between. The germline V gene has CDR1 DFQATT and CDR2 SNEGSKA (reference sequence). The CDR3 is made up of 14 amino acids. As DNA, the CDR3 is TGCAGTGCTAGAGTCGGGGGTCGGGGCTATGGCTACACCTTC. Translating it yields CSARVGGRGYGYTF.

This clonotype showed up just a few times. V gene TRBV11-2 combines with J gene TRBJ2-5, with TRBD2 matching 11 bases. This CDR3 has 16 residues. Germline CDR1 SGHAT, CDR2 FQNNGV. V lost 3 bases to trimming and J lost 4 bases; unmatched junction nucleotides: 7. The CDR3 here is CASSLGSGGGRETQYF. CDR3 coding DNA: TGTGCCAGCAGCTTGGGTAGCGGGGGGGGACGAGAGACCCAGTACTTC.

This clonotype was found many times. This chain links TRBV5-4 with TRBJ2-3, with D perhaps given as TRBD1 or TRBD2 (6 bases each). V lost 0 bases and J lost 1, with 9 bases in between. Germline V lookup: CDR1 SGHNT, CDR2 YYREEE (reference sequence). The CDR3 loop spans 15 amino acids. CDR3 in DNA: TGTGCCAGCAGCTTGGCGGGGGCCGGCACAGATACGCAGTATTTT. Translation: CASSLAGAGTDTQYF.

This clonotype showed up many times. V is TRBV9 and J is TRBJ1-4; no clear D. CDR3 size: 13 residues. The germline V gene has CDR1 SGDLS and CDR2 YYNGEE. Between the trimmed V and J ends, which lost 1 base and 8 bases, there was a span of 9 bases. The CDR3 DNA sequence: TGTGCCAGCAGCGTATCAGGAGGGGAAAAACTGTTTTTT. This gives the protein CASSVSGGEKLFF.

This clonotype occurred many times. The chain employs TRBV18 and TRBJ1-2, with 10 nucleotides matching TRBD1. Germline V gives CDR1 KGHSH, CDR2 LQKENI. CDR3 length: 16 residues. Trimming at V came to 6 bases and at J to 4 bases, leaving 11 bases not matched to a gene. The CDR3 DNA reads TGTGCCAGCTCGGCTGGGACAGGGGCTTGGTCCTATGGCTACACCTTC. It codes for CASSAGTGAWSYGYTF.

The V call is TRBV15, the J call TRBJ2-7; TRBD1 matches at 9 bases. V was clipped by 1 base and J by 5 bases; unmatched bases: 9. The germline V gene has CDR1 LNHNV and CDR2 YYDKDF (reference sequence). The CDR3 covers 16 residues. The CDR3 region is CATSRGATGGSNEQYF. The CDR3 DNA reads TGTGCCACCAGCAGAGGAGCGACAGGGGGGTCGAACGAGCAGTACTTC.

CDR3 protein: CASSLGGSADTQYF. CDR3 bases: TGTGCCAGCAGCCTGGGGGGGTCGGCAGATACGCAGTATTTT. The chain is built from TRBV7-3 and TRBJ2-3; 7 bases map to TRBD2. With 5 bases clipped from V and 4 bases from J, the junction kept 6 bases outside the gene matches. CDR3 length: 14 residues. Germline lookup yields CDR1 SGHTA and CDR2 FQGTGA.

Ten or more counts support this clonotype. The V gene is TRBV9, the J gene TRBJ2-7; 7 bases fit TRBD2. The CDR3 is 14 amino acids. CDR1 is SGDLS and CDR2 is YYNGEE in the germline V gene. V gave up 4 bases and J gave up 4 bases; unmatched junction bases: 8. CDR3 sequence (DNA): TGTGCCAGCAGCCCCAGGACTAGTTCGTACGAGCAGTACTTC. This encodes CASSPRTSSYEQYF. Variable domain in full (rest from reference TRBV9 and TRBJ2-7): DSGVTQTPKHLITATGQRVTLRCSPRSGDLSVYWYQQSLDQGLQFLIQYYNGEERAKGNILERFSAQQFPDLHSELNLSSLELGDSALYFCASSPRTSSYEQYFGPGTRLTVT.

This clonotype was seen repeatedly, ten times or more. The genes are TRBV20-1 and TRBJ1-1; perhaps TRBD1 as D (5 bases). This CDR3 region has 12 residues. Trimming removed 0 bases at V and 8 bases at J, with 10 bases between. CDR1 DFQATT and CDR2 SNEGSKA come from the germline V gene (reference sequence). The CDR3 bases are TGCAGTGCTAGAGATTTTCGGGGGGAAGCTTTCTTT. Encoded protein: CSARDFRGEAFF.

At least ten counts were recorded for this clonotype. The rearrangement joins TRBV4-1 to TRBJ1-5; D possibly corresponds to TRBD1 (5 bases). Germline values: CDR1 MGHRA, CDR2 YSYEKL. With 4 bases removed from V and 5 bases from J, the gap between germline ends came to 12 bases. This CDR3 is built from 14 residues. The CDR3 DNA reads as TGCGCCAGCAGCCCATCGACAGTGGATCAGCCCCAGCATTTT. Its translation is CASSPSTVDQPQHF.

The gene calls are TRBV7-8 and TRBJ1-2; 9 bases fit TRBD1. V lost 7 bases and J lost 4; bases outside the gene matches: 13. Germline CDR1 and CDR2: SGHVS and FQNEAQ. The CDR3 covers 16 residues. As DNA, the CDR3 is TGTGCCAGCACCTACTTAAACAGGGGGCAGGGCTATGGCTACACCTTC. Amino acids: CASTYLNRGQGYGYTF.

The rearrangement uses TRBV29-1 and TRBJ1-5; D not certain. Trimming took off 4 bases at V and 4 bases at J, with 11 bases between the two ends. Germline V CDR1 and CDR2: SQVTM, ANQGSEA. This CDR3 is 13 amino acids long. The DNA for the CDR3 is TGCAGCGTTGGATCGGGTTGGAATCAGCCCCAGCATTTT. It codes for CSVGSGWNQPQHF.

V and J are TRBV7-9 and TRBJ2-1; tentatively, D is TRBD1 (5 bases). CDR3 length equals 13 residues. Trimming pared 1 base from V and 9 bases from J, leaving 10 bases between. The germline V gene has CDR1 SEHNR and CDR2 FQNEAQ (reference sequence). Written as DNA, the CDR3 is TGTGCCAGCAGCTTAGTAGGGGATGCTGAGCAGTTCTTC. It specifies CASSLVGDAEQFF.

A few counts support this clonotype. The rearrangement uses TRBV7-9 and TRBJ1-1, with 9 nucleotides matching TRBD1. With V trimmed by 6 bases and J by 5 bases, 10 bases remained unmatched. The germline CDR1 and CDR2 sequences are SEHNR and FQNEAQ (reference sequence). This CDR3 spans 15 amino acids. DNA of the CDR3: TGTGCCAGCAGTTCACGACAGGGGGTGGAAACTGAAGCTTTCTTT. Its translation: CASSSRQGVETEAFF.